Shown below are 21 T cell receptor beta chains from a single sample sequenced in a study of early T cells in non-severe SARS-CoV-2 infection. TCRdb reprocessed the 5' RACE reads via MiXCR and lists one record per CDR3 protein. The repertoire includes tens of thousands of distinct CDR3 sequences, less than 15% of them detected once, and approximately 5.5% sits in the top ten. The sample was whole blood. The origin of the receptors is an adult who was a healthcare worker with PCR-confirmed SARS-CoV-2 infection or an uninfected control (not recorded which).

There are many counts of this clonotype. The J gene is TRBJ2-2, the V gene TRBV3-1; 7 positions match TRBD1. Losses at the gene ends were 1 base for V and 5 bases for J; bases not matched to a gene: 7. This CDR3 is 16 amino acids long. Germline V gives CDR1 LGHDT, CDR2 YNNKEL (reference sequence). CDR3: CASSQVGDRVTGELFF. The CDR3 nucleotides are TGTGCCAGCAGCCAAGTCGGTGACAGGGTTACCGGGGAGCTGTTTTTT.

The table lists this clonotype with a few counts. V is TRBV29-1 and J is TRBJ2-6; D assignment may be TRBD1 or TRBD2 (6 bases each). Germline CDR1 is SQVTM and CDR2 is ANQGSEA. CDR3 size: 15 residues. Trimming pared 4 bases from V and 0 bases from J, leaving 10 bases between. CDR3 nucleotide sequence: TGCAGCGTTGTCGGGGGCCACTCTGGGGCCAACGTCCTGACTTTC. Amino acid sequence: CSVVGGHSGANVLTF.

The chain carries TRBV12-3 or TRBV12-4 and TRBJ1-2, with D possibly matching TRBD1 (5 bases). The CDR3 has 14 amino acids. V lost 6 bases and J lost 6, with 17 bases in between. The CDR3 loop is CASRMRQGWNGYTF. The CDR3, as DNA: TGTGCCAGCAGAATGCGCCAGGGCTGGAATGGCTACACCTTC.

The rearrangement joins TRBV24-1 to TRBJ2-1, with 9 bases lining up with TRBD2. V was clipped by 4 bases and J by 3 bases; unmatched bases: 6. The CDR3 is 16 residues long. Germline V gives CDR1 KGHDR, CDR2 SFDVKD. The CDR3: CATSDSSGGSYNEQFF. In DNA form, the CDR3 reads TGTGCCACCAGTGACTCAAGCGGGGGGAGCTACAATGAGCAGTTCTTC.

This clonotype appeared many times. The CDR3 nucleotides are TGTGCCAGCCGGAGCCAGGGGGCCCTGAGTAATTCACCCCTCCACTTT. This gives the protein CASRSQGALSNSPLHF. This rearrangement joins TRBV3-1 to TRBJ1-6, with 8 bases aligning to TRBD1. The CDR3 has 16 amino acids. Germline loops: CDR1 LGHDT, CDR2 YNNKEL (reference sequence). The V gene end was trimmed by 8 bases and the J gene end by 6 bases; junction bases not matched to a gene: 12.

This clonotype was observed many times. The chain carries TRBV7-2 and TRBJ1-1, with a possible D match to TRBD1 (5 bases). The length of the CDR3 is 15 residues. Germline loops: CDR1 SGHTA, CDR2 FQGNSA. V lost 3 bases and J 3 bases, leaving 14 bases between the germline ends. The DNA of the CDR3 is TGTGCCAGCAGCTTGATGGCCCTGGGGGACACTGAAGCTTTCTTT. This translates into CASSLMALGDTEAFF. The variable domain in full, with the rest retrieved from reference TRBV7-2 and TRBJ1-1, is GAGVSQSPSNKVTEKGKDVELRCDPISGHTALYWYRQSLGQGLEFLIYFQGNSAPDKSGLPSDRFSAERTGGSVSTLTIQRTQQEDSAVYLCASSLMALGDTEAFFGQGTRLTVV.

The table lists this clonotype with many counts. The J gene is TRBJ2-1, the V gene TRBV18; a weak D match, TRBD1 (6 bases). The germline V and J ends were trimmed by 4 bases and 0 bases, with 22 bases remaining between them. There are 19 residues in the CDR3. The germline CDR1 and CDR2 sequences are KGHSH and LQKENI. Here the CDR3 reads CASSLLLYGQRSSYNEQFF. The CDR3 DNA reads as TGTGCCAGCTCACTCCTTCTCTACGGACAGCGGAGCTCCTACAATGAGCAGTTCTTC.

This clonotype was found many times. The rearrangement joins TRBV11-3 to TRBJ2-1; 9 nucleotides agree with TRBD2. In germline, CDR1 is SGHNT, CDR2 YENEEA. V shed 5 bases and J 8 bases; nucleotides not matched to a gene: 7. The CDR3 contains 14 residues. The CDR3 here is CASSDLAGIDEQFF. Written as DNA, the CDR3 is TGTGCCAGCAGCGATCTAGCGGGAATAGATGAGCAGTTCTTC.

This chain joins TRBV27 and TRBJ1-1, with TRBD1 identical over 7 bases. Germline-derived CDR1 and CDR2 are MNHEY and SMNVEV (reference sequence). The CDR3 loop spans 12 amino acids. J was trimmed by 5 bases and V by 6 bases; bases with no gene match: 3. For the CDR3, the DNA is TGTGCCAGCAGCCGGGACAGTACTGAAGCTTTCTTT. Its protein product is CASSRDSTEAFF.

The CDR3 DNA follows: TGCGCCAGCAGCCAAGACCGCGGACTCTACGAGCAGTACTTC. Translating it yields CASSQDRGLYEQYF. This chain joins TRBV4-3 and TRBJ2-7; tentatively, D is TRBD2 (5 bases). The length of the CDR3 is 14 residues. CDR1 LGHNA and CDR2 YSLEER come from the germline V gene. Trimming shortened V by 0 bases and J by 3 bases, and 9 bases separated the two germline ends.

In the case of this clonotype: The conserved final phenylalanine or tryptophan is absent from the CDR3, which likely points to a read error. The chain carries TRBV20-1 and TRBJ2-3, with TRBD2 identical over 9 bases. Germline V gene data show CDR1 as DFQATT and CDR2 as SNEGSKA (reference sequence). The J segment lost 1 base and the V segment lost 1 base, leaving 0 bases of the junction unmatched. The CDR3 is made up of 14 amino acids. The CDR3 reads CSARASGGTDTQYL. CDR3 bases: TGCAGTGCTAGAGCTAGCGGGGGCACAGATACGCAGTATTTA.

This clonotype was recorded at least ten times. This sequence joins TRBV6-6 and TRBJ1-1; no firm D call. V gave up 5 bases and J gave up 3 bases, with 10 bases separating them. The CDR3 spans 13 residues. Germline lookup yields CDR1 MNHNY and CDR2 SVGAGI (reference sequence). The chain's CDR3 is CASSGLVYTEAFF. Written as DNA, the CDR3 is TGTGCCAGCAGTGGACTGGTGTACACTGAAGCTTTCTTT.

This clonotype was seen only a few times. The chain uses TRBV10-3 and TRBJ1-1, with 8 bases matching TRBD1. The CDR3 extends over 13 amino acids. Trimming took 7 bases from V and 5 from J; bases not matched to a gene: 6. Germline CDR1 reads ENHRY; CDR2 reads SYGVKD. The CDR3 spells CAITDRGGTEAFF. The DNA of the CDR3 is TGTGCCATCACCGACAGGGGAGGAACTGAAGCTTTCTTT.

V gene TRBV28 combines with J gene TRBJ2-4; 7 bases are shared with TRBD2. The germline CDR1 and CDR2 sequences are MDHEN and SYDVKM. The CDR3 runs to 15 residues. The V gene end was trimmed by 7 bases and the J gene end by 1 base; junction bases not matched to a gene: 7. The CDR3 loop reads CASTPAGGAKNIQYF. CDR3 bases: TGTGCCAGCACCCCAGCCGGGGGGGCCAAAAACATTCAGTACTTC.

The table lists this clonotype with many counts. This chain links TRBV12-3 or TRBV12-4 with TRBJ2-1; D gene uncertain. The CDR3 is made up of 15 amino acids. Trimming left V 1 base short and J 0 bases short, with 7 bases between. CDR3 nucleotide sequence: TGTGCCAGCAGTTTAGAAGGTAGCTCCTACAATGAGCAGTTCTTC. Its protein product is CASSLEGSSYNEQFF.

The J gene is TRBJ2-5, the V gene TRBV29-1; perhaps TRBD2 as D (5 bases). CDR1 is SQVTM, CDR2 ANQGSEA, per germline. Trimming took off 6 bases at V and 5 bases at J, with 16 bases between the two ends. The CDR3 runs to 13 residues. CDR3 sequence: CSVVTSGGETQYF. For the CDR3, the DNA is TGCAGCGTAGTGACAAGCGGAGGTGAGACCCAGTACTTC. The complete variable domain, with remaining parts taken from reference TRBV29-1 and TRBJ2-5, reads SAVISQKPSRDICQRGTSLTIQCQVDSQVTMMFWYRQQPGQSLTLIATANQGSEATYESGFVIDKFPISRPNLTFSTLTVSNMSPEDSSIYLCSVVTSGGETQYFGPGTRLLVL.

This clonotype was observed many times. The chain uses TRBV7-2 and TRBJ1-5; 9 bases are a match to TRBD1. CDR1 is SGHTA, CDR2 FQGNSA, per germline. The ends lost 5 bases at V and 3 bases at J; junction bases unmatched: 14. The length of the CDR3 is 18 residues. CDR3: CASSTQLTGGTINQPQHF. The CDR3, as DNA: TGTGCCAGCAGCACCCAGCTTACAGGGGGCACGATCAATCAGCCCCAGCATTTT.

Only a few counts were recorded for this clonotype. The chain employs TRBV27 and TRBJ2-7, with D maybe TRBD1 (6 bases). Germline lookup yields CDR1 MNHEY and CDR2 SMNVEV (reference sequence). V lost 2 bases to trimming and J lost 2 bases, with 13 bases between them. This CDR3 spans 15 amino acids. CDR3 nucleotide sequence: TGTGCCAGCAGTTTAGCCCCGGGACACCCCTACGAGCAGTACTTC. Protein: CASSLAPGHPYEQYF.

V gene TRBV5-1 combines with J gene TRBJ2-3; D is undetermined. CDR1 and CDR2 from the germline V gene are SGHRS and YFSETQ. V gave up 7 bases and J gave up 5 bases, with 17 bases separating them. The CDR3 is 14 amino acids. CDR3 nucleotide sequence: TGCGCCAGCGTCCGCCGTGAGTGGGAAGATACGCAGTATTTT. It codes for CASVRREWEDTQYF.

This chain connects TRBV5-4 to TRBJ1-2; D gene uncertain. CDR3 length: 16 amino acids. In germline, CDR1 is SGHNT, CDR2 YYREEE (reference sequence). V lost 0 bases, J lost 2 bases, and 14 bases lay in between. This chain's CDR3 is CASSLDLFSANYGYTF. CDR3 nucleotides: TGTGCCAGCAGCTTGGATCTGTTCAGCGCCAACTATGGCTACACCTTC.

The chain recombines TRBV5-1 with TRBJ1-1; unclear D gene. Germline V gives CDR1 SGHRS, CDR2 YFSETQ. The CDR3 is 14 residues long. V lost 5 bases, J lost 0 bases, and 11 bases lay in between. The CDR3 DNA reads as TGCGCCAGCAGTCAAGACAACATGAACACTGAAGCTTTCTTT. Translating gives CASSQDNMNTEAFF. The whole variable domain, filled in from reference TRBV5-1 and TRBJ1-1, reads KAGVTQTPRYLIKTRGQQVTLSCSPISGHRSVSWYQQTPGQGLQFLFEYFSETQRNKGNFPGRFSGRQFSNSRSEMNVSTLELGDSALYLCASSQDNMNTEAFFGQGTRLTVV.